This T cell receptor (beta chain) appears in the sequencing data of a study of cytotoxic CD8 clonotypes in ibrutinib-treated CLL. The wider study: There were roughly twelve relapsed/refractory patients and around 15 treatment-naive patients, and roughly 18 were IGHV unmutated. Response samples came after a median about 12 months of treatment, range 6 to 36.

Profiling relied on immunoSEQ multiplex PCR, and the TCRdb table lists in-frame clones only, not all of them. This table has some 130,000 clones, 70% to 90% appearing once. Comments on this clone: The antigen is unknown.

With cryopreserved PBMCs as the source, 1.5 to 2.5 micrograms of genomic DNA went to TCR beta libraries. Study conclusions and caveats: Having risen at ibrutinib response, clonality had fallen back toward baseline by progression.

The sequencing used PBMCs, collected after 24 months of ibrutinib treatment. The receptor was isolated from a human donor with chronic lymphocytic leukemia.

The CDR3 nucleotides are TGTGCCAGCAGCCCCCGGCAGTTGGGGACTAGCTTGGATACGCAGTATTTT. The encoded protein is CASSPRQLGTSLDTQYF. The chain combines TRBV7-6 with TRBJ2-3; TRBD2 agrees at 9 bases. Germline trimming cut 5 bases from V and 6 bases from J; bases unmatched to any gene: 15. The germline V gene has CDR1 SGHVS and CDR2 FNYEAQ. This CDR3 contains 17 residues.